This T cell receptor (beta chain) is from a study of T cells in Graves' hyperthyroidism and ophthalmopathy (dated by TCRdb to about 2019). Context from the whole study: A discovery cohort of 95 to 100 patients, approximately 45 with Graves' ophthalmopathy and 57 with stable Graves' hyperthyroidism, was used to find distinguishing TCR V-J signatures. Whether ophthalmopathy could be predicted prospectively was tested in an independent validation cohort made up of about 20 hyperthyroidism patients plus 17 patients who later progressed to ophthalmopathy. For training and testing, the 110 or so patients in the discovery cohort were randomly divided in a 7:3 ratio. The study also compared thyroid tissue and blood T-cell repertoires from five or six Graves' hyperthyroidism patients. After sampling, hyperthyroidism patients received methimazole starting at 30 mg daily, and ophthalmopathy patients received high-dose intravenous methylprednisolone. The paper describes TCR Vbeta CDR3 sequencing of 120 to 150 peripheral blood samples, made up of 40 to 45 ophthalmopathy patients, around 73 hyperthyroidism patients and 17 progressor patients. Paper-wide results and their limitations: In cross-validation, a model built on a 13 V-J signature told ophthalmopathy apart from stable hyperthyroidism with under 90% sensitivity and about 81% specificity, and in testing the same model reached 80%/75%. During validation, the model predicted progression to ophthalmopathy a median of about 6.5 months ahead of onset, with around 71% sensitivity and less than 85% specificity. No statistical method was used to set the sample size in advance, and investigators knew the group allocation. Blood samples also contained most of the expanded thyroid clonotypes (frequency above 0.001), which suggests that blood repertoires may reflect thyroid immune responses.

Trimming at the junction amounts to 4 bases on V and 5 bases on J, and the germline ends lie 9 bases apart. The CDR3 numbers 12 amino acids, ends counted. The CDR3 DNA has 36 bases and is translated from base 1. Per the germline V gene, SNHLY is the CDR1 and FYNNEI is the CDR2. Graves' hyperthyroidism was defined as stable when no progression to ophthalmopathy occurred over 18 months of follow-up. Hyperthyroidism patients were aged 18 to 65 years and newly diagnosed, with disease duration of less than 2 months. Any patient with an uncontrolled infection, another autoimmune disease, pregnancy or lactation was excluded. Diagnoses relied on clinical symptoms, serum thyroxine and TRAb, thyroid ultrasound and orbital computed tomography. Total RNA was extracted with Trizol reagent, and quality was checked on an Agilent 2100 Bioanalyzer. This clonotype was recorded only once. What antigen it recognizes has not been identified. A much larger clone lies one base from this, so it may be a read error. Given the absence of the conserved phenylalanine or tryptophan at the CDR3 end, a read error is likely.

Amplification of TCR beta CDR3 regions was carried out from RNA transcripts. The TCR CDR3 was subjected to a first round of RT-PCR using the HTBI primer set and the Qiagen OneStep RT-PCR kit. The libraries were constructed in a second round of multiplex PCR and then size-selected and purified. Sequencing of the libraries was done on an Illumina HiSeq2000 using paired-end 100 bp reads. For the original study's pipeline: SOAPnuke was used to process the raw data, with reads discarded if the reads contained adapters or uncalled bases, had a mean Phred below 15, or lacked an exact constant-primer or identifier match. High-quality paired reads were merged using COPE v1.2.5, and each unique nucleotide sequence was defined as a clonotype. MiTCR v1.1 was used to align clonotypes to the IMGT TRBV, TRBD and TRBJ reference segments. Analysis was restricted to V-J combinations with a frequency above 0.0001, which covered roughly 99% of repertoires. A TCS score was defined as the ratio of F50 (clonal expansion) to E x V (chaos), with BLOSUM62-based TCRdist applied between CDR3 peptides within each V-J. Welch's t-statistics and random forest reduced 514 V-J features to 10 to 15, which were used in a naive Bayes classifier (R e1071). TCRdb trimmed public reads at Q25 via fastp, called clones via MiXCR and kept in-frame beta chains. Merged by CDR3 protein, the rows form single entries marked with the most common genes and DNA. These V and J calls rely on TCRdb rather than the paper's analysis. Recorded for this sample are about 540,000 distinct CDR3 sequences; roughly 50% of them occurred a single time. Of the sample, nearly 8.5% falls within the top ten clones.

The chain was built from TRBV2 and TRBJ2-7; TRBD2 is a possible D gene, resting on 5 matching bases. This TCR was recovered from a woman under 30 with Graves' hyperthyroidism. Donor details come from another sample of the same person, matched by shared clones. Material: peripheral blood or thyroid tissue (not recorded which). The base sequence is TGTGCCAGCAGTGCATCTAGCCACGAGCAGTACCTC. Its protein product is CASSASSHEQYL.